This section outlines one T cell receptor beta chain sequence together with its context. It has no known antigen specificity. One base away there is no much larger clone; base qualities are not given. The CDR3 runs 16 amino acids, cysteine and phenylalanine included. Only CDR3 DNA remains: 48 bases, in frame from the first base. Cut back by 6 bases and 6 bases, the V and J ends lie 22 bases apart. CDR1 and CDR2 (LNHDA, SQIVND) derive from the germline V gene (reference sequence). The data belong to a study of T cell repertoires in cytomegalovirus infection (dated by TCRdb to about 2019). In terms of the full investigation: Recently identified HLA-C-restricted CMV epitopes, whose presentation resists viral immunomodulation, were targeted by peptide stimulations together with well-studied HLA-B-restricted epitopes. Donor HLA type was relevant to the analysis, because carriage of CMV infection together with the matching HLA type was indicated by public TCR beta signatures. Broad study findings and their caveats: In both this cohort and an independent roughly 400-donor cohort, the cumulative frequency of public TCR beta family members distinguished carriers of CMV infection plus the relevant HLA type. The ex vivo response was dominated by HLA-C-restricted CMV-specific TCR beta clonotypes, and the single most frequent clonotype in two of eight donors was supplied by these HLA-C-restricted clonotypes.

TCRdb lists the instrument as Illumina HiSeq 1500. TCRdb itself trimmed the public reads at Q25 with fastp, ran MiXCR and retained productive beta chains. Each CDR3 protein appears once, grouped with its most common genes and DNA. The sample table lists a few hundred thousand distinct CDR3 sequences, roughly 25% of them with a count of one. The biggest ten clones account for about an eighth of the sample. The sample's treatment or condition label, in plain terms: in vitro stimulation with specific CMV peptide epitopes to enrich CMV-specific T cells. The receptor was isolated from a human donor in good health (CMV status not recorded). Some clones in this sample may be carry-over from other donors' samples. Recombination connected TRBV19 to TRBJ2-3; TRBD2 is possibly the D segment (5 matching bases). The sequences come from cultured PBMCs, collected from culture after CMV antigen stimulation. The CDR3 is CASRPFGRERVDTQYF. The sequenced DNA: TGTGCCAGTAGGCCTTTCGGACGGGAAAGGGTGGATACGCAGTATTTT. Joined to the reference TRBV19 and TRBJ2-3 proteins, this CDR3 gives the full variable domain: DGGITQSPKYLFRKEGQNVTLSCEQNLNHDAMYWYRQDPGQGLRLIYYSQIVNDFQKGDIAEGYSVSREKKESFPLTVTSAQKNPTAFYLCASRPFGRERVDTQYFGPGTRLTVL.